Given below is one TCR beta chain in context. TCRdb recomputed calls from the 5' RACE reads with MiXCR, one row per CDR3 protein. The sample has about 340,000 distinct CDR3 sequences, 4% seen once. These data originate in a study of T cells after yellow fever vaccination. At the level of the study: Any fraction with a low cell number was prepared using SMART-Seq v4 Ultra Low Input.

The CDR3 is made up of 14 amino acids. V lost 6 bases, J lost 6 bases, and 14 bases lay in between. Germline lookup yields CDR1 MNHEY and CDR2 SMNVEV (reference sequence). The chain combines TRBV27 with TRBJ1-4; a possible D gene is TRBD1 (5 bases). The material was PBMCs, obtained 5 days after the yellow fever booster vaccination. The receptor comes from a man in his late teens or twenties who received the YFV17D yellow fever vaccine. This chain's CDR3 is CASRGEGWDEKLFF. The DNA of the CDR3 is TGTGCCAGCAGGGGGGAGGGTTGGGATGAAAAACTGTTTTTT.